The 32 T cell receptor beta chains below come from one sample, sequenced in a study of T cell repertoires in cytomegalovirus infection. TCRdb re-derived calls from the reads in MiXCR, one entry per CDR3 protein. The profile covers hundreds of thousands of distinct CDR3 sequences, with about a sixth appearing a single time and 12% taken by the ten largest. The sample was PBMCs. Receptor source: a human donor in good health (CMV status not recorded). Some clones in this sample may be carry-over from other donors' samples.

This clonotype has a handful of counts. The V gene is TRBV18, the J gene TRBJ2-7, with a weak D call TRBD1 (6 bases). V lost 4 bases and J 5 bases, leaving 9 bases between the germline ends. CDR3 length equals 12 residues. Per the germline V gene, CDR1 is KGHSH and CDR2 is LQKENI. The CDR3: CASSRDRNEQYF. CDR3 in DNA: TGTGCCAGCTCACGCGACAGGAACGAGCAGTACTTC.

The genes are TRBV7-2 and TRBJ2-5; unclear D gene. Germline CDR1 is SGHTA and CDR2 is FQGNSA. The CDR3 extends over 13 amino acids. The V and J ends lost 2 bases and 2 bases respectively, with 6 bases between them. The CDR3 coding sequence is TGTGCCAGCAGCTTAAGACGGCAAGAGACCCAGTACTTC. Translating gives CASSLRRQETQYF.

In its sample, this clonotype was seen a few times. This chain connects TRBV7-9 to TRBJ1-1, with a possible D match to TRBD1 (5 bases). The CDR3 sequence is 18 residues long. Germline assignment: CDR1 SEHNR and CDR2 FQNEAQ (reference sequence). V was shortened by 0 bases and J by 4 bases, with 21 bases between the two germline ends. CDR3 amino acids: CASSLAQGVNPAGTEAFF. The CDR3 DNA is TGTGCCAGCAGCTTAGCCCAGGGTGTAAATCCGGCGGGCACTGAAGCTTTCTTT.

This clonotype was seen more than once but under ten times. This sequence joins TRBV12-3 or TRBV12-4 and TRBJ1-5; tentative D call: TRBD1 (6 bases). The CDR3 covers 14 residues. V lost 6 bases, J lost 6 bases, and 15 bases lay in between. The CDR3 sequence: CASSLQGGRQPQHF. For the CDR3, the DNA is TGTGCCAGCAGCTTACAGGGCGGCCGTCAGCCCCAGCATTTT.

This clonotype has at least ten counts. This chain joins TRBV7-8 and TRBJ1-5, with D unclear. The germline V and J ends were trimmed by 2 bases and 2 bases, with 19 bases remaining between them. Germline assignment: CDR1 SGHVS and CDR2 FQNEAQ. This CDR3 is 18 amino acids long. The CDR3 spells CASSLWARPPRRNQPQHF. The CDR3, as DNA: TGTGCCAGCAGCTTATGGGCACGACCGCCGAGGCGCAATCAGCCCCAGCATTTT.

This clonotype was counted a few times. This sequence joins TRBV20-1 and TRBJ2-1; 7 bases map to TRBD2. Germline CDR1 is DFQATT and CDR2 is SNEGSKA (reference sequence). There are 16 residues in the CDR3. The V and J ends lost 0 bases and 1 base, in that order; junction bases with no gene match: 6. CDR3 in amino acids: CSARDIGGGSYNEQFF. The CDR3 DNA is TGCAGTGCTAGAGATATTGGCGGGGGTTCCTACAATGAGCAGTTCTTC.

This clonotype has at least ten counts. A much larger clone differs by one base, so this may be a read error. The V gene is TRBV7-2, the J gene TRBJ2-3, with D hard to call. From germline, CDR1 is SGHTA and CDR2 FQGNSA. Trimming pared 5 bases from V and 4 bases from J, leaving 7 bases between. CDR3 length: 12 amino acids. This CDR3 is CASSPRADTQYF. CDR3 coding DNA: TGTGCCAGCAGCCCCCGGGCAGATACGCAGTATTTT.

This clonotype was recorded at least ten times. The chain couples TRBV7-9 to TRBJ2-1, with TRBD1 as a possible D gene (6 bases). CDR3 length equals 15 residues. Germline CDR1 and CDR2: SEHNR and FQNEAQ (reference sequence). V shed 1 base and J shed 6 bases, with 13 bases lying between them. CDR3 residues: CASSLEAAGVNEQFF. The CDR3 coding sequence is TGTGCCAGCAGCTTAGAAGCGGCAGGGGTCAATGAGCAGTTCTTC.

The chain has TRBV27 and TRBJ2-5, with D possibly matching TRBD2 (6 bases). CDR3 length: 13 amino acids. Trimming pared 5 bases from V and 4 bases from J, leaving 11 bases between. Per the germline V gene, CDR1 is MNHEY and CDR2 is SMNVEV (reference sequence). CDR3 DNA: TGTGCCAGCAGTATGCGGGGTGGAGAGACCCAGTACTTC. This gives the protein CASSMRGGETQYF.

In its sample, this clonotype was seen a few times. The chain combines TRBV20-1 with TRBJ2-7; 7 bases line up with TRBD2. CDR1 and CDR2 from the germline V gene are DFQATT and SNEGSKA (reference sequence). This CDR3 has 12 residues. The ends lost 5 bases at V and 7 bases at J; junction bases unmatched: 8. The CDR3 loop reads CSADPPGGEQYF. DNA for the CDR3: TGCAGTGCTGATCCCCCGGGGGGTGAGCAGTACTTC.

This chain uses TRBV12-3 or TRBV12-4 with TRBJ2-1; D possibly corresponds to TRBD2 (7 bases). The V end lost 6 bases, the J end lost 2 bases, and 14 bases lay between the germline ends. The CDR3 sequence is 15 residues long. CDR3 bases: TGTGCCAGCAGCACTACCGGGGGGCCCTACAATGAGCAGTTCTTC. Protein: CASSTTGGPYNEQFF.

The genes are TRBV7-9 and TRBJ2-5; D call uncertain. Germline V CDR1 and CDR2: SEHNR, FQNEAQ (reference sequence). Trimming cost V 4 bases and J 3 bases, with 12 bases left between them. The CDR3 extends over 14 amino acids. The CDR3 sequence: CASSSGTVEETQYF. CDR3 sequence (DNA): TGTGCCAGCAGCTCGGGTACTGTCGAAGAGACCCAGTACTTC.

The V call is TRBV29-1, the J call TRBJ2-5; D is ambiguous. V lost 7 bases, J lost 5 bases, and 11 bases lay in between. The CDR3 length is 11 residues. Germline V gives CDR1 SQVTM, CDR2 ANQGSEA. The CDR3 nucleotides are TGCAGCGAGGGCCGAGGCGAGACCCAGTACTTC. Translation: CSEGRGETQYF.

The rearrangement links TRBV20-1 to TRBJ1-1; D may be TRBD1 (6 bases). The V end lost 2 bases, the J end lost 11 bases, and 21 bases lay between the germline ends. Germline V CDR1 and CDR2: DFQATT, SNEGSKA (reference sequence). The CDR3 is 14 residues long. The chain's CDR3 is CSARPRQVDSLAFF. In DNA form, the CDR3 reads TGCAGTGCTAGACCTCGACAGGTCGATTCCCTTGCTTTCTTT.

The V gene is TRBV9, the J gene TRBJ2-7; 12 nucleotides line up with TRBD1. The trim removed 4 bases at V and 7 bases at J, leaving 6 bases unmatched. Germline V lookup: CDR1 SGDLS, CDR2 YYNGEE. The CDR3 length is 14 residues. As DNA, the CDR3 is TGTGCCAGCAGCCCGGGACAGGGGGCGAGGGAGCAGTACTTC. Its protein is CASSPGQGAREQYF.

This clonotype has only a few counts. The genes are TRBV7-2 and TRBJ1-1; weak D call: TRBD1 (6 bases). Trimming took 6 bases from V and 1 from J, leaving 12 bases between them. The germline V gene encodes CDR1 SGHTA and CDR2 FQGNSA. CDR3 length equals 14 residues. The CDR3 DNA reads as TGTGCCAGCAGGGGGGCGGGGAGGAACACTGAAGCTTTCTTT. It specifies CASRGAGRNTEAFF. The whole variable domain, filled in from reference TRBV7-2 and TRBJ1-1, reads GAGVSQSPSNKVTEKGKDVELRCDPISGHTALYWYRQSLGQGLEFLIYFQGNSAPDKSGLPSDRFSAERTGGSVSTLTIQRTQQEDSAVYLCASRGAGRNTEAFFGQGTRLTVV.

This clonotype was observed at least ten times. The chain joins TRBV7-6 to TRBJ1-6, with no clear D. There are 13 residues in the CDR3. The V gene lost 0 bases and the J gene lost 7 bases, with 4 bases spanning the gap. CDR1 and CDR2 from the germline V gene are SGHVS and FNYEAQ. The CDR3 is CASSLAENSPLHF. The CDR3 bases are TGTGCCAGCAGCTTAGCTGAGAATTCACCCCTCCACTTT.

V and J are TRBV27 and TRBJ2-2; 8 bases agree with TRBD1. CDR3 length: 17 amino acids. CDR1 is MNHEY and CDR2 is SMNVEV in the germline V gene (reference sequence). V trimming: 5 bases; J trimming: 1 base; junction bases outside the gene matches: 9. This CDR3 is CASSPLLTGVNTGELFF. CDR3 bases: TGTGCCAGCAGTCCACTCCTGACAGGGGTGAACACCGGGGAGCTGTTTTTT.

This clonotype occurred many times. The V and J genes are TRBV2 and TRBJ2-1; 9 positions agree with TRBD2. CDR3 size: 15 residues. V shed 4 bases and J 2 bases; nucleotides not matched to a gene: 3. CDR1 is SNHLY and CDR2 is FYNNEI in the germline V gene. Here the CDR3 reads CASSVRGGAYNEQFF. DNA for the CDR3: TGTGCCAGCAGTGTGCGGGGGGGCGCCTACAATGAGCAGTTCTTC.

In DNA form, the CDR3 reads TGCAGTGCTAGAGAAGGGACAGGTCTCTATGGCTACACCTTC. Protein product: CSAREGTGLYGYTF. The chain recombines TRBV20-1 with TRBJ1-2; 8 nucleotides match TRBD1. The CDR3 consists of 14 residues. The germline CDR1 and CDR2 sequences are DFQATT and SNEGSKA (reference sequence). V was clipped by 0 bases and J by 4 bases; unmatched bases: 4.

This chain joins TRBV27 and TRBJ1-3; D not certain. The V gene lost 6 bases and the J gene lost 0 bases, with 9 bases spanning the gap. The CDR3 covers 14 residues. CDR1 MNHEY and CDR2 SMNVEV come from the germline V gene (reference sequence). This CDR3 is CASSSWSSGNTIYF. DNA of the CDR3: TGTGCCAGCAGCAGTTGGAGCTCTGGAAACACCATATATTTT.

CDR3 DNA sequence: TGCAGTGCCATTACCGGCGGGGGCTTTCGGTATGGCTACACCTTC. It encodes CSAITGGGFRYGYTF. The genes are TRBV20-1 and TRBJ1-2; D perhaps matches TRBD1 (6 bases). The ends were cut back, 6 bases at V and 5 bases at J, with 22 bases in the middle. The CDR3 is 15 residues long. Germline V gene data show CDR1 as DFQATT and CDR2 as SNEGSKA (reference sequence).

This clonotype was counted many times. The V and J genes are TRBV4-3 and TRBJ2-5; D is uncertain. The CDR3 covers 13 residues. CDR1 and CDR2 from the germline V gene are LGHNA and YSLEER. V was trimmed by 4 bases and J by 2 bases, leaving 8 bases between them. This CDR3 is CASSRELQETQYF. CDR3 DNA sequence: TGCGCCAGCAGCCGGGAATTACAAGAGACCCAGTACTTC.

This clonotype has only a few counts. The chain carries TRBV7-2 and TRBJ2-3; 11 bases are shared with TRBD2. Germline CDR1 reads SGHTA; CDR2 reads FQGNSA. This CDR3 spans 16 amino acids. J was trimmed by 2 bases and V by 5 bases; bases with no gene match: 6. CDR3 amino acids: CASSRSSGGITDTQYF. As DNA, the CDR3 is TGTGCCAGCAGCAGATCTAGCGGGGGGATCACAGATACGCAGTATTTT. Together with reference TRBV7-2 and TRBJ2-3, the CDR3 gives the full variable domain: GAGVSQSPSNKVTEKGKDVELRCDPISGHTALYWYRQSLGQGLEFLIYFQGNSAPDKSGLPSDRFSAERTGGSVSTLTIQRTQQEDSAVYLCASSRSSGGITDTQYFGPGTRLTVL.

In this sample, this clonotype turned up a few times. The rearrangement uses TRBV9 and TRBJ2-1, with TRBD2 matching over 8 bases. This CDR3 has 14 residues. With 7 bases clipped from V and 6 bases from J, the junction kept 9 bases outside the gene matches. Per germline, CDR1 SGDLS and CDR2 YYNGEE. CDR3: CASSTAGGANEQFF. The CDR3 nucleotides read TGTGCCAGCTCAACGGCCGGGGGGGCCAATGAGCAGTTCTTC.

CDR3 DNA: TGTGCCAGCAGTCGTTGGGAGGCTATGATCACTGAAGCTTTCTTT. Its translation is CASSRWEAMITEAFF. J is TRBJ1-1 and V is TRBV5-6; D ambiguous. V dropped 5 bases and J dropped 4 bases, with 18 bases sitting between them. There are 15 residues in the CDR3. Germline V gene data show CDR1 as SGHDT and CDR2 as YYEEEE.

Many counts were recorded for this clonotype. The genes are TRBV20-1 and TRBJ2-1; no clear D. This CDR3 has 14 amino acids. Looked up from germline, CDR1 is DFQATT and CDR2 is SNEGSKA (reference sequence). V was pared by 5 bases and J by 8 bases, with 19 bases between. Here the CDR3 DNA reads TGCAGTGCTCCGACGGAGCCAGGTCGTTATGAGCAGTTCTTC. It is translated as CSAPTEPGRYEQFF.

This clonotype was seen repeatedly, ten times or more. This rearrangement joins TRBV7-2 to TRBJ2-7; TRBD2 aligns across 9 bases. V lost 1 base, J lost 4 bases, and 5 bases stayed unmatched. The CDR3 is 15 amino acids. CDR1 and CDR2 from the germline V gene are SGHTA and FQGNSA. The CDR3 sequence: CASSLGAAGGYEQYF. Here the CDR3 DNA reads TGTGCCAGCAGCTTAGGGGCAGCGGGGGGTTACGAGCAGTACTTC.

This clonotype was seen a handful of times. The rearrangement links TRBV6-6 to TRBJ2-7; no firm D call. With 6 bases removed from V and 0 bases from J, the gap between germline ends came to 15 bases. The germline V gene has CDR1 MNHNY and CDR2 SVGAGI (reference sequence). There are 15 residues in the CDR3. CDR3 region: CASSYGYPNSYEQYF. In DNA form, the CDR3 reads TGTGCCAGCAGCTACGGGTACCCCAACTCCTACGAGCAGTACTTC.

This clonotype was counted at least ten times. The chain has TRBV7-2 and TRBJ1-1, with 8 bases fitting TRBD1. J gave up 3 bases and V 5 bases, and 5 bases lay outside the gene matches. The CDR3 contains 14 residues. CDR1 and CDR2 from the germline V gene are SGHTA and FQGNSA. The CDR3 nucleotides read TGTGCCAGCAGCATTACAGGGGGGGACACTGAAGCTTTCTTT. This codes for CASSITGGDTEAFF.

In its sample, this clonotype was seen once. CDR3 residues: CASSLDRRTGGFSGELFF. The CDR3, as DNA: TGTGCCAGCAGCTTAGATCGTCGGACAGGGGGCTTTTCAGGGGAGCTGTTTTTT. This chain connects TRBV11-3 to TRBJ2-2; 11 bases line up with TRBD1. V gave up 0 bases and J gave up 8 bases; unmatched junction bases: 11. Germline assignment: CDR1 SGHNT and CDR2 YENEEA. The CDR3 contains 18 residues.

The sample holds many counts of this clonotype. V and J are TRBV28 and TRBJ1-2, with 7 positions matching TRBD1. The V gene's germline CDR1 is MDHEN and CDR2 SYDVKM. The CDR3 spans 14 residues. J lost 2 bases, V lost 7 bases, and 7 bases had no gene match. The CDR3 sequence: CASKPPGQNYGYTF. CDR3 coding DNA: TGTGCCAGCAAGCCCCCGGGACAGAACTATGGCTACACCTTC.